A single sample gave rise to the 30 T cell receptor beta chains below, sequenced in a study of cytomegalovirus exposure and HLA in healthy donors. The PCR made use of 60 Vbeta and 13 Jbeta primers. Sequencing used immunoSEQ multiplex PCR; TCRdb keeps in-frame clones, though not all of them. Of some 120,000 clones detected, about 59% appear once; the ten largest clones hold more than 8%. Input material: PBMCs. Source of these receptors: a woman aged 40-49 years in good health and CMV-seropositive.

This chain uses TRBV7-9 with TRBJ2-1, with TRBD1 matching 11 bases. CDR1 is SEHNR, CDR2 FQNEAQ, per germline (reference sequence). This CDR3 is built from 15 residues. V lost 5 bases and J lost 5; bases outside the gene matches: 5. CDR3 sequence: CASSGTGGWDNEQFF. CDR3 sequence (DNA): TGTGCCAGCAGCGGGACAGGGGGTTGGGACAATGAGCAGTTCTTC.

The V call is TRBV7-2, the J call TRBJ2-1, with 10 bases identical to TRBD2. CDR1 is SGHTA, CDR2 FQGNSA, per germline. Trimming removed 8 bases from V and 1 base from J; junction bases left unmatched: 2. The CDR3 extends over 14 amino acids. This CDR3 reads CASQLAGSYNEQFF. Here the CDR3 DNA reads TGTGCCAGCCAACTAGCGGGATCCTACAATGAGCAGTTCTTC.

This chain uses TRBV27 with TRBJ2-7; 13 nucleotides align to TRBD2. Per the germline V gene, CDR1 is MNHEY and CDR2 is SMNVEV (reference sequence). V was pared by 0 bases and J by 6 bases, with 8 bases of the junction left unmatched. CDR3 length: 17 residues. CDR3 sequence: CASSLSAWTSGSGEQYF. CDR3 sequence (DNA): TGTGCCAGCAGTTTATCGGCTTGGACTAGCGGGAGTGGCGAGCAGTACTTC.

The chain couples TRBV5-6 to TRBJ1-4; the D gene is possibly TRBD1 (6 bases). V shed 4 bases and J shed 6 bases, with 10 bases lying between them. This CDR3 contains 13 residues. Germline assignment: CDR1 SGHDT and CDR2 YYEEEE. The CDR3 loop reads CASSTGTYEKLFF. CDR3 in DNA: TGTGCCAGCAGCACCGGGACATATGAAAAACTGTTTTTT.

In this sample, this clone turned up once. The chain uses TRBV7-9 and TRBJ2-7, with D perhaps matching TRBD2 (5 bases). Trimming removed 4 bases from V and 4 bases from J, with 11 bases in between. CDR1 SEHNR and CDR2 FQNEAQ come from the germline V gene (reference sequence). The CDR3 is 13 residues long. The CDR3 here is CASSSVRLYEQYF. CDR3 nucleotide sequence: TGTGCCAGCAGCTCCGTCCGACTATACGAGCAGTACTTC.

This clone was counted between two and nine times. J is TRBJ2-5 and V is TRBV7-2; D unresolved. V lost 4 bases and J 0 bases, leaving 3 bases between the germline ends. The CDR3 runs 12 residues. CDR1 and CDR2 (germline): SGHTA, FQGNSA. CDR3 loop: CASSSDQETQYF. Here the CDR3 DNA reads TGTGCCAGCAGCTCCGACCAAGAGACCCAGTACTTC.

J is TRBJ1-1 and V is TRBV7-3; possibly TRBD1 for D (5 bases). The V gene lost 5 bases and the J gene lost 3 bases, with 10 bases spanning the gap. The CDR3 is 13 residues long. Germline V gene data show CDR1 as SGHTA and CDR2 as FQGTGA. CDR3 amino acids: CASSPGPYTEAFF. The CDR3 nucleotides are TGTGCCAGCAGCCCAGGGCCCTACACTGAAGCTTTCTTT. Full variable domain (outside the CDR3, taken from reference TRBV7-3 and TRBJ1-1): GAGVSQTPSNKVTEKGKYVELRCDPISGHTALYWYRQSLGQGPEFLIYFQGTGAADDSGLPNDRFFAVRPEGSVSTLKIQRTERGDSAVYLCASSPGPYTEAFFGQGTRLTVV.

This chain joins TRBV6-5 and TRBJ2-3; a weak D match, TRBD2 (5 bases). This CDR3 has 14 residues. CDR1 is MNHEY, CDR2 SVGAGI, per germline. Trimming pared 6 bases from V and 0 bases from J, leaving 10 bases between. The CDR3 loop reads CASRPGFSTDTQYF. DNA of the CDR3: TGTGCCAGCAGACCGGGATTTAGCACAGATACGCAGTATTTT.

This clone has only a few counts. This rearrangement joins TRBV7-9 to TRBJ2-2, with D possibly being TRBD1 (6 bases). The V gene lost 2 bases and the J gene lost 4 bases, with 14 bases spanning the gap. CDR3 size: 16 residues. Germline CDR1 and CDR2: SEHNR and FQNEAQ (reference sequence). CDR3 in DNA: TGTGCCAGCAGCTTAAAGCCTCAGGGGATCACCGGGGAGCTGTTTTTT. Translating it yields CASSLKPQGITGELFF.

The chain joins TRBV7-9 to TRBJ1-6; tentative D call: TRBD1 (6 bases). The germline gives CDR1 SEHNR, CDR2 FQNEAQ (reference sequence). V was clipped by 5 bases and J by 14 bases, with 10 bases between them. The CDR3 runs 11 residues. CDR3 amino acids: CASSPSGALHF. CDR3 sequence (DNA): TGTGCCAGCAGCCCATCAGGGGCCCTCCACTTT.

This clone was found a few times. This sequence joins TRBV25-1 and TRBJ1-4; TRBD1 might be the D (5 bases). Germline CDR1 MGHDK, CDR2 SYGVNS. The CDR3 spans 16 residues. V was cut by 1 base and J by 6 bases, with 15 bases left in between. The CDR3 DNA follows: TGTGCCAGCAGTGAATGGAGCGGGGCGGGGGATGAAAAACTGTTTTTT. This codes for CASSEWSGAGDEKLFF.

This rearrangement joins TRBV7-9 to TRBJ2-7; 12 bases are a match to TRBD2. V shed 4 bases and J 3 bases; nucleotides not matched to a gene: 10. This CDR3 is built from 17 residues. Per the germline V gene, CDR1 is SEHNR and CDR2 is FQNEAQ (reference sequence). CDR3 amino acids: CASSSRTSGALGYEQYF. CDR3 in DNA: TGTGCCAGCAGCTCCAGGACTAGCGGGGCCCTCGGCTACGAGCAGTACTTC.

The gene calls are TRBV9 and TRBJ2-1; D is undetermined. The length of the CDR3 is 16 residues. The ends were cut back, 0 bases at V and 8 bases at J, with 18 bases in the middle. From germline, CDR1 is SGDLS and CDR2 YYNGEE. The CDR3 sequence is CASSVEAVAGQDEQFF. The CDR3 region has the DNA TGTGCCAGCAGCGTAGAGGCAGTCGCTGGTCAGGATGAGCAGTTCTTC.

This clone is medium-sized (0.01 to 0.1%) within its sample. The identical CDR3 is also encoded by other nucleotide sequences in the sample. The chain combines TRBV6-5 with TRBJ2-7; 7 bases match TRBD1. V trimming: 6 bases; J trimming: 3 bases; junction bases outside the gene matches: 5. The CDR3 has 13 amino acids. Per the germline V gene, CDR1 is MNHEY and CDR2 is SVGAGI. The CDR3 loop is CASRLRDSYEQYF. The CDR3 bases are TGTGCCAGCAGACTCCGGGACAGCTACGAGCAGTACTTC.

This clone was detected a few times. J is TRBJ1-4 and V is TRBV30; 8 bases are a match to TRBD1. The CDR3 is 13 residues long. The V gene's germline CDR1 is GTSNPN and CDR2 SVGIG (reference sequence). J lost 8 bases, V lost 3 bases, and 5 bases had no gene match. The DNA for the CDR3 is TGTGCCTGGAGCCCGACAGGGGTGGAAAAACTGTTTTTT. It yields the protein CAWSPTGVEKLFF. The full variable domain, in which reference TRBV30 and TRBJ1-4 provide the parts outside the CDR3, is SQTIHQWPATLVQPVGSPLSLECTVEGTSNPNLYWYRQAAGRGLQLLFYSVGIGQISSEVPQNLSASRPQDRQFILSSKKLLLSDSGFYLCAWSPTGVEKLFFGSGTQLSVL.

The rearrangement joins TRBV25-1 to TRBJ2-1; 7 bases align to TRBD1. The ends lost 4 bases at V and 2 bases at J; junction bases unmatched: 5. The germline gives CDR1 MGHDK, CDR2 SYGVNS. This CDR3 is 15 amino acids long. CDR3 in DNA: TGTGCCAGCAGTGGGTCCGGGACAGCCTACAATGAGCAGTTCTTC. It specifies CASSGSGTAYNEQFF.

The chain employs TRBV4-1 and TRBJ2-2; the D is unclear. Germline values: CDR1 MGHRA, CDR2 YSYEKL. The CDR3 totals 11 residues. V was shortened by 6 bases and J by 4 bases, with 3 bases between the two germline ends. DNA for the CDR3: TGCGCCAGCAGGAGCACCGGGGAGCTGTTTTTT. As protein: CASRSTGELFF.

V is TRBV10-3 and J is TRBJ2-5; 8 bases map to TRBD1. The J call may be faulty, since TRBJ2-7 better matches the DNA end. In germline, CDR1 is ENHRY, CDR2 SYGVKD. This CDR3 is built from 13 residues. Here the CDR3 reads CAIRGTGDHEQYF. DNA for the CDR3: TGTGCCATCAGGGGGACAGGTGACCACGAGCAGTACTTC.

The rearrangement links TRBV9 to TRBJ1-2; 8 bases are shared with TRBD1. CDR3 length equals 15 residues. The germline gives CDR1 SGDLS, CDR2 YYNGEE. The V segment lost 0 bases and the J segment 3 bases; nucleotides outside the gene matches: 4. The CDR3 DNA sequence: TGTGCCAGCAGCGTAGCCTCGACAGGGGACTATGGCTACACCTTC. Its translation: CASSVASTGDYGYTF.

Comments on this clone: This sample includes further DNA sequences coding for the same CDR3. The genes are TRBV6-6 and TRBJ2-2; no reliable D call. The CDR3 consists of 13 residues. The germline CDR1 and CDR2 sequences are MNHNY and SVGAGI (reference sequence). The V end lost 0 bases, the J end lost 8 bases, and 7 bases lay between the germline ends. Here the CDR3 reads CASSYSPGGELFF. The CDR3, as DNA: TGTGCCAGCAGTTACTCGCCGGGTGGGGAGCTGTTTTTT.

CDR3 sequence: CASSQALTGPRVLWNIQYF. The CDR3 bases are TGCGCCAGCAGCCAAGCCCTGACAGGACCCCGCGTACTGTGGAACATTCAGTACTTC. The chain uses TRBV4-1 and TRBJ2-4, with D perhaps TRBD1 (6 bases). Deletions cut 1 base from V and 7 bases from J, with 26 bases between. Germline V lookup: CDR1 MGHRA, CDR2 YSYEKL. The CDR3 runs 19 residues.

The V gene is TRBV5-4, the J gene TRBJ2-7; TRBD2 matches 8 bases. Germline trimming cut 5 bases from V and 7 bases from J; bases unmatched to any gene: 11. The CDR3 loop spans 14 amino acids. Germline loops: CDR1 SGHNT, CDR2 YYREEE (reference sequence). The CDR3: CASSRPGLVGEQYF. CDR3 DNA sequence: TGTGCCAGCAGTCGTCCGGGACTAGTGGGGGAGCAGTACTTC.

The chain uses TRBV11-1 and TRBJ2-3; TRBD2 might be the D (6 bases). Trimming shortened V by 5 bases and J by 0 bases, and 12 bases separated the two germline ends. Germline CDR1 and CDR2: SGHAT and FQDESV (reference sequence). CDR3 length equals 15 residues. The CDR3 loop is CASSVRGFSTDTQYF. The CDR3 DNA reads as TGTGCCAGCAGCGTACGGGGGTTTAGCACAGATACGCAGTATTTT. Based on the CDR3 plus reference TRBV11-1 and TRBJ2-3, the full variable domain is EAEVAQSPRYKITEKSQAVAFWCDPISGHATLYWYRQILGQGPELLVQFQDESVVDDSQLPKDRFSAERLKGVDSTLKIQPAELGDSAMYLCASSVRGFSTDTQYFGPGTRLTVL.

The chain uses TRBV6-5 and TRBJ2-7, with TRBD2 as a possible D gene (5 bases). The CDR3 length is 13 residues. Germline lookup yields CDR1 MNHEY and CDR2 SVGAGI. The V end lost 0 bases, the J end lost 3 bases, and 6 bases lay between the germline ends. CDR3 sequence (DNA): TGTGCCAGCAGTTACTCGGGAGACTACGAGCAGTACTTC. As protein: CASSYSGDYEQYF.

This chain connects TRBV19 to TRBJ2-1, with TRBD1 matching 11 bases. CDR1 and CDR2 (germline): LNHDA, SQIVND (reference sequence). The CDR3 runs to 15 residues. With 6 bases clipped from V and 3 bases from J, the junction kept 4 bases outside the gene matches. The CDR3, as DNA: TGTGCCAGTAGCCAAGGGACAGGGGGCTACAATGAGCAGTTCTTC. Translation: CASSQGTGGYNEQFF.

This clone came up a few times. The DNA for the CDR3 is TGTGCCAGCAGCTACCGACGGGGAGACCCCACTGAAGCTTTCTTT. Its translation is CASSYRRGDPTEAFF. This chain joins TRBV7-8 and TRBJ1-1; no clear D gene. CDR1 SGHVS and CDR2 FQNEAQ come from the germline V gene. This CDR3 is built from 15 residues. V was cut by 4 bases and J by 4 bases, with 16 bases left in between.

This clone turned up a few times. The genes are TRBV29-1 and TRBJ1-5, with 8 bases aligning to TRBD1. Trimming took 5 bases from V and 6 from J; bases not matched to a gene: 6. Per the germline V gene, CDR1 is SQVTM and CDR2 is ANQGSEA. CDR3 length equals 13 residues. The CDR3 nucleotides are TGCAGCGTTTCAGGGGGCCGAGGTCAGCCCCAGCATTTT. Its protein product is CSVSGGRGQPQHF.

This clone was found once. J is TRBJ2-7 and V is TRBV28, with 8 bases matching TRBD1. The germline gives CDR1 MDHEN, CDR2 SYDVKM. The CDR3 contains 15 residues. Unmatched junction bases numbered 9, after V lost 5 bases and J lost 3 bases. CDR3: CASSESGTGFYEQYF. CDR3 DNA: TGTGCCAGCAGTGAGTCCGGGACAGGCTTCTACGAGCAGTACTTC.

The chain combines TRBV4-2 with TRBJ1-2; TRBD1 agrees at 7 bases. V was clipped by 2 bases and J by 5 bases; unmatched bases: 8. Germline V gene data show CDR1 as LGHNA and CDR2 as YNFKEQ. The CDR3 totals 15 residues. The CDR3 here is CASSQFGTDGYGYTF. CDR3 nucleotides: TGTGCCAGCAGCCAATTTGGGACAGATGGATATGGCTACACCTTC.

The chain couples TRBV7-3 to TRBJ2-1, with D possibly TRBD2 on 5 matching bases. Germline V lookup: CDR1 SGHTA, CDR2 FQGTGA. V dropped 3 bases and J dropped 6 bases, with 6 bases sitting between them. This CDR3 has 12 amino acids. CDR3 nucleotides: TGTGCCAGCAGCTTGACTACCAATGAGCAGTTCTTC. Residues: CASSLTTNEQFF.